This TCR beta chain was obtained from a study of T cell repertoires in cytomegalovirus infection. This CDR3 is built from 14 residues. Deletions cut 7 bases from V and 0 bases from J, with 10 bases between. CDR1 MNHEY and CDR2 SVGAGI come from the germline V gene. From the reads, TCRdb called clonotypes with MiXCR, one entry per CDR3 protein. The sample has some 300,000 distinct CDR3 sequences, roughly a tenth seen once. This clonotype showed up just a few times. Sequences were obtained from PBMCs. The sequence was obtained from a human donor in good health (CMV status not recorded). Some clones in this sample may be carry-over from other donors' samples. V is TRBV6-5 and J is TRBJ1-3, with D uncertain. This CDR3 is CASTSSLSGNTIYF. DNA for the CDR3: TGTGCCAGCACCTCAAGCCTCTCTGGAAACACCATATATTTT.